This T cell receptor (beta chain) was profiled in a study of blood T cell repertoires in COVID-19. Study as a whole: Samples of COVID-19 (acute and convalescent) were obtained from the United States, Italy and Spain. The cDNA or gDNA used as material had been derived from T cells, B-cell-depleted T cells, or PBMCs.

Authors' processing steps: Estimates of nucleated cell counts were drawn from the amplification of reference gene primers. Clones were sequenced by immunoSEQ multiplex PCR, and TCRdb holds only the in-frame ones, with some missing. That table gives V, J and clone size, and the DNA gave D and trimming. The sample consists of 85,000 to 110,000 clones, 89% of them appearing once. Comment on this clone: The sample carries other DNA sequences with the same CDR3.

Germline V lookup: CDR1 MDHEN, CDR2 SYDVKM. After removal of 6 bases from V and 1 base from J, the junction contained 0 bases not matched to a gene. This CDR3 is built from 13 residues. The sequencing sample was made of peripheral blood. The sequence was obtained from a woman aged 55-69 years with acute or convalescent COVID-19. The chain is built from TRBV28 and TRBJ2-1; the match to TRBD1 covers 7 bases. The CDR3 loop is CASRQGSYNEQFF. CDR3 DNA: TGTGCCAGCAGACAGGGGTCCTACAATGAGCAGTTCTTC.